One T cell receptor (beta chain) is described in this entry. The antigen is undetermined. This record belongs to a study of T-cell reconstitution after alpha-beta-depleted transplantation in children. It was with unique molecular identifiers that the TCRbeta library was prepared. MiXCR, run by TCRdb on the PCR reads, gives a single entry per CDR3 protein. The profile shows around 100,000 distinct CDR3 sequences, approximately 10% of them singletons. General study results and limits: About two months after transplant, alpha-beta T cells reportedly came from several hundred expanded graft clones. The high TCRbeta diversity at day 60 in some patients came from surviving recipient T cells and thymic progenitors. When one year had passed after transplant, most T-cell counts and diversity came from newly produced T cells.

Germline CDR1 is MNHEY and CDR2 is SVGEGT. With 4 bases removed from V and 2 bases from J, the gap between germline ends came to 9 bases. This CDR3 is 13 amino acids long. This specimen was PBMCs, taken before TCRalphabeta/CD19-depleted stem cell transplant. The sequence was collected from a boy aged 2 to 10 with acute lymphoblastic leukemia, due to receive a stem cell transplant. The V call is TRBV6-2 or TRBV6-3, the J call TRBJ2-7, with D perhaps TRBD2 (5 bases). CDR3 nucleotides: TGTGCCAGCAGTTTGAGCGGCCCCTACGAGCAGTACTTC. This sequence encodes CASSLSGPYEQYF.